Shown below are 2 T cell receptor beta chains from a single sample sequenced in a study of brain metastases from non-small cell lung cancer. TCRdb keeps only in-frame clones here, not all; method: immunoSEQ multiplex PCR. The data hold almost 2,500 clones, with over 75% observed a single time. The sequenced material came from primary lung tumor tissue. Receptor source: a donor at least 40 years old with non-small cell lung cancer.

The V call is TRBV10-3, the J call TRBJ2-2, with 7 bases fitting TRBD1. After removal of 2 bases from V and 6 bases from J, the junction contained 9 bases not matched to a gene. This CDR3 comprises 16 residues. The V gene's germline CDR1 is ENHRY and CDR2 SYGVKD. This chain's CDR3 is CAISELRRGGSGELFF. In nucleotides, the CDR3 is TGTGCCATCAGTGAGCTTAGGAGAGGGGGCTCCGGGGAGCTGTTTTTT.

This sequence joins TRBV11-2 and TRBJ2-7; possibly TRBD1 or TRBD2 for D (5 bases each). Germline assignment: CDR1 SGHAT and CDR2 FQNNGV. Deletions cut 3 bases from V and 5 bases from J, with 5 bases between. The CDR3 loop spans 11 amino acids. The CDR3 DNA is TGTGCCAGCAGCTTGGGGGACGAGCAGTACTTC. Its protein is CASSLGDEQYF.